This TCR beta chain emerged from a study of blood T cell repertoires in COVID-19. Across the whole study: The United States, Italy and Spain provided the acute and convalescent COVID-19 samples.

Source study methods: How many nucleated cells were present was estimated from reference gene primer amplification. Repertoires were generated with immunoSEQ multiplex PCR, while TCRdb's copy carries only in-frame clones and drops some. V, J and clone size derive from that table, while D and trimming were established from the DNA sequence. The sample shows about 140,000 clones, almost 85% of them seen only once. The CDR3 sequence is 13 residues long. Looked up from germline, CDR1 is MNHNY and CDR2 is SVGAGI (reference sequence). V dropped 2 bases and J dropped 5 bases, with 10 bases sitting between them.

The clonotype was recovered from a man between 50 and 59 years old with acute or convalescent COVID-19. The specimen sequenced was peripheral blood. This chain joins TRBV6-6 and TRBJ2-7; a possible D gene is TRBD2 (5 bases). For the CDR3, the DNA is TGTGCCAGCAGTTACGGGCTAGCTAACGAGCAGTACTTC. Protein product: CASSYGLANEQYF.